Following are 21 T cell receptor beta chains from one sample sequenced in a study of blood T cell repertoires in COVID-19. TCRdb's table, derived via immunoSEQ multiplex PCR, lists solely in-frame clones and lacks some. The data show approximately 75,000 clones, with about 88% seen just once and 6% to 6.5% held by the top ten. The sample comprised peripheral blood. These receptors were taken from a man older than 75 with COVID-19, enrolled during active disease.

V is TRBV19 and J is TRBJ2-7; 13 bases agree with TRBD2. The V gene's germline CDR1 is LNHDA and CDR2 SQIVND (reference sequence). The V and J ends lost 5 bases and 1 base, in that order; junction bases with no gene match: 5. The CDR3 extends over 16 amino acids. CDR3 sequence: CASSSRTSGSSYEQYF. CDR3 bases: TGTGCCAGTAGTTCCCGGACTAGCGGGAGTTCCTACGAGCAGTACTTC. The variable domain in full, completed from reference TRBV19 and TRBJ2-7, reads DGGITQSPKYLFRKEGQNVTLSCEQNLNHDAMYWYRQDPGQGLRLIYYSQIVNDFQKGDIAEGYSVSREKKESFPLTVTSAQKNPTAFYLCASSSRTSGSSYEQYFGPGTRLTVT.

This chain links TRBV11-2 with TRBJ2-5; D perhaps matches TRBD1 (6 bases). Trimming took off 0 bases at V and 5 bases at J, with 16 bases between the two ends. The CDR3 runs to 16 residues. Germline values: CDR1 SGHAT, CDR2 FQNNGV. CDR3 loop: CASSLEFDPQGETQYF. CDR3 DNA sequence: TGTGCCAGCAGCTTAGAGTTCGATCCCCAGGGGGAGACCCAGTACTTC.

The V call is TRBV2, the J call TRBJ1-2; D is perhaps TRBD1 (6 bases). Looked up from germline, CDR1 is SNHLY and CDR2 is FYNNEI. The CDR3 loop spans 16 amino acids. V lost 0 bases and J 3 bases, leaving 14 bases between the germline ends. CDR3 bases: TGTGCCAGCAGTGAAGCGCGTGGTGACAGGTACTATGGCTACACCTTC. Protein product: CASSEARGDRYYGYTF.

The V call is TRBV5-1, the J call TRBJ2-3, with 7 bases identical to TRBD2. Germline V CDR1 and CDR2: SGHRS, YFSETQ. The J segment lost 2 bases and the V segment lost 3 bases, leaving 3 bases of the junction unmatched. This CDR3 has 14 residues. Here the CDR3 reads CASSSGGTTDTQYF. CDR3 coding DNA: TGCGCCAGCAGCTCCGGGGGGACCACAGATACGCAGTATTTT.

The chain recombines TRBV19 with TRBJ2-6; TRBD1 agrees at 8 bases. Germline V CDR1 and CDR2: LNHDA, SQIVND (reference sequence). The CDR3 runs 19 residues. Trimming cost V 2 bases and J 2 bases; bases outside gene matches: 11. DNA for the CDR3: TGTGCCAGTAGTATACCCCAAGGGGCAGGGGGCGCTGGGGCCAACGTCCTGACTTTC. Its protein is CASSIPQGAGGAGANVLTF.

V gene TRBV10-3 combines with J gene TRBJ1-2; perhaps TRBD1 as D (6 bases). The CDR3 is 13 residues long. V lost 10 bases to trimming and J lost 0 bases, with 12 bases between them. CDR1 is ENHRY, CDR2 SYGVKD, per germline. The DNA of the CDR3 is TGTGCCACTCAGGACAGCTCTAACTATGGCTACACCTTC. As protein: CATQDSSNYGYTF.

The V gene is TRBV19, the J gene TRBJ1-2; 7 bases fit TRBD1. The CDR3 covers 13 residues. The germline CDR1 and CDR2 sequences are LNHDA and SQIVND (reference sequence). CDR3 bases: TGTGCTGTTACGCGAGGGGGCGACTATGGCTACACCTTC. Translated, it gives CAVTRGGDYGYTF.

CDR3 bases: TGTGCCAGCAGCAATACAACAGGGGGCGGGTACACTGAAGCTTTCTTT. This sequence encodes CASSNTTGGGYTEAFF. The chain employs TRBV7-9 and TRBJ1-1, with TRBD1 matching over 9 bases. The trim removed 5 bases at V and 3 bases at J, leaving 10 bases unmatched. The CDR3 contains 16 residues. Germline V gene sequence: CDR1 SEHNR, CDR2 FQNEAQ (reference sequence).

The rearrangement joins TRBV7-3 to TRBJ1-1; 7 bases line up with TRBD1. The J segment lost 3 bases and the V segment lost 6 bases, leaving 16 bases of the junction unmatched. CDR3 length: 17 amino acids. From germline, CDR1 is SGHTA and CDR2 FQGTGA. Here the CDR3 DNA reads TGTGCCAGCAGGCCGCGGTTCACCGGGACAGATTACACTGAAGCTTTCTTT. Its translation: CASRPRFTGTDYTEAFF.

The chain recombines TRBV6-2 or TRBV6-3 with TRBJ1-1; D call uncertain. CDR3 length equals 16 residues. Trimming took off 2 bases at V and 5 bases at J, with 18 bases between the two ends. In germline, CDR1 is MNHEY, CDR2 SVGEGT. CDR3 DNA: TGTGCCAGCAGTTACAGGGAGGTGGGCCCCGGAACTGAAGCTTTCTTT. The encoded protein is CASSYREVGPGTEAFF.

The rearrangement uses TRBV4-2 and TRBJ1-4; D remains ambiguous. V was shortened by 4 bases and J by 0 bases, with 9 bases between the two germline ends. In germline, CDR1 is LGHNA, CDR2 YNFKEQ. This CDR3 spans 15 amino acids. CDR3 sequence (DNA): TGTGCCAGCAGCCCCCGTTCGGCAACTAATGAAAAACTGTTTTTT. Protein product: CASSPRSATNEKLFF.

This chain links TRBV7-8 with TRBJ2-7, with 8 positions matching TRBD2. J lost 3 bases, V lost 5 bases, and 9 bases had no gene match. Germline CDR1 is SGHVS and CDR2 is FQNEAQ. The CDR3 runs to 15 residues. CDR3 sequence: CASSPGTRPVYEQYF. The CDR3 DNA follows: TGTGCCAGCAGCCCCGGGACTAGACCCGTCTACGAGCAGTACTTC. Using reference TRBV7-8 and TRBJ2-7 for the parts outside the CDR3, the full variable domain is GAGVSQSPRYKVAKRGQDVALRCDPISGHVSLFWYQQALGQGPEFLTYFQNEAQLDKSGLPSDRFFAERPEGSVSTLKIQRTQQEDSAVYLCASSPGTRPVYEQYFGPGTRLTVT.

The V call is TRBV28, the J call TRBJ1-4, with 8 bases that match TRBD1. V gave up 5 bases and J gave up 3 bases; unmatched junction bases: 2. The CDR3 contains 14 residues. Germline CDR1 and CDR2: MDHEN and SYDVKM. As DNA, the CDR3 is TGTGCCAGCAGTGGACAGGGTCCTAATGAAAAACTGTTTTTT. Its protein is CASSGQGPNEKLFF.

The genes are TRBV7-9 and TRBJ1-6, with TRBD1 matching over 11 bases. Unmatched junction bases numbered 0, after V lost 1 base and J lost 7 bases. CDR1 and CDR2 from the germline V gene are SEHNR and FQNEAQ (reference sequence). The CDR3 runs 15 residues. CDR3: CASSLGDRGNSPLHF. For the CDR3, the DNA is TGTGCCAGCAGCTTAGGGGACAGGGGGAATTCACCCCTCCACTTT.

The chain carries TRBV9 and TRBJ2-5; a possible D gene is TRBD1 (6 bases). CDR1 and CDR2 from the germline V gene are SGDLS and YYNGEE. The V gene lost 2 bases and the J gene lost 3 bases, with 14 bases spanning the gap. This CDR3 contains 15 residues. The DNA for the CDR3 is TGTGCCAGCAGCGTCGACCCAGGGGCAAAAGAGACCCAGTACTTC. This translates into CASSVDPGAKETQYF.

This chain links TRBV5-4 with TRBJ1-1, with TRBD1 matching over 9 bases. V dropped 3 bases and J dropped 10; count of bases not matched to a gene: 10. Germline V gene sequence: CDR1 SGHNT, CDR2 YYREEE (reference sequence). CDR3 length: 14 residues. This CDR3 is CASSSLGTGWRAFF. In DNA form, the CDR3 reads TGTGCCAGCAGCTCGTTGGGGACAGGGTGGAGAGCTTTCTTT.

The chain couples TRBV5-6 to TRBJ2-5, with 7 bases lining up with TRBD1. J was trimmed by 7 bases and V by 4 bases; bases with no gene match: 10. The CDR3 spans 14 residues. CDR1 and CDR2 from the germline V gene are SGHDT and YYEEEE. CDR3 in amino acids: CASSPKTGVGTQYF. CDR3 nucleotides: TGTGCCAGCAGCCCGAAAACAGGGGTAGGGACCCAGTACTTC.

V gene TRBV19 combines with J gene TRBJ1-1; 9 positions match TRBD1. CDR3 length equals 16 residues. CDR1 is LNHDA and CDR2 is SQIVND in the germline V gene (reference sequence). V was clipped by 4 bases and J by 0 bases; unmatched bases: 6. The CDR3: CASSKGQGSMNTEAFF. CDR3 nucleotide sequence: TGTGCCAGTAGTAAAGGACAGGGGAGTATGAACACTGAAGCTTTCTTT.

The CDR3 is CASGSTPYSGNTIYF. CDR3 coding DNA: TGTGCTAGTGGTTCGACACCGTACTCTGGAAACACCATATATTTT. J is TRBJ1-3 and V is TRBV12-5; no clear D gene. Trimming took off 4 bases at V and 0 bases at J, with 10 bases between the two ends. Germline lookup yields CDR1 LGHNT and CDR2 FRNRAP. The CDR3 has 15 amino acids.

The genes are TRBV6-1 and TRBJ2-1, with TRBD2 identical over 12 bases. The CDR3 runs to 18 residues. Germline trimming cut 4 bases from V and 6 bases from J; bases unmatched to any gene: 13. The V gene's germline CDR1 is MNHNS and CDR2 SASEGT. The CDR3 spells CASSAQTLAGGPGNEQFF. The CDR3 DNA sequence: TGTGCCAGCAGTGCCCAGACGCTAGCGGGGGGGCCCGGCAATGAGCAGTTCTTC.

CDR3 in amino acids: CASSLEGQGVNSPLHF. Written as DNA, the CDR3 is TGCGCCAGCAGCTTGGAGGGACAGGGGGTTAATTCACCCCTCCACTTT. V is TRBV5-1 and J is TRBJ1-6; 11 nucleotides align to TRBD1. This CDR3 spans 16 amino acids. Germline V gene lookup returns CDR1 SGHRS and CDR2 YFSETQ. With V trimmed by 0 bases and J by 6 bases, 2 bases remained unmatched.